This passage covers 26 T cell receptor beta chains from one sample sequenced in a study of T cells after yellow fever vaccination. TCRdb re-called the 5' RACE reads through MiXCR, storing one row per CDR3 protein. The table records about 320,000 distinct CDR3 sequences, 3.5% to 4.5% of them present only once. Specimen: PBMCs, collected 15 days after the yellow fever booster vaccination. These receptors came from a man aged 18 to 30 who received the YFV17D yellow fever vaccine.

In this sample, this clonotype turned up many times. The rearrangement joins TRBV6-1 to TRBJ2-3, with TRBD2 as a possible D gene (6 bases). V lost 2 bases, J lost 6 bases, and 6 bases lay in between. The germline V gene has CDR1 MNHNS and CDR2 SASEGT. This CDR3 has 12 residues. The CDR3 DNA is TGTGCCAGCAGTGAACGGGGGGATACGCAGTATTTT. It translates to CASSERGDTQYF.

This clonotype was counted many times. This chain connects TRBV27 to TRBJ1-2; D is perhaps TRBD1 (6 bases). The CDR3 is 15 residues long. The germline V gene encodes CDR1 MNHEY and CDR2 SMNVEV (reference sequence). Trimming shortened V by 3 bases and J by 6 bases, and 17 bases separated the two germline ends. This CDR3 is CASSFQGRQQDGYTF. Written as DNA, the CDR3 is TGTGCCAGCAGTTTCCAGGGGAGGCAGCAGGATGGCTACACCTTC.

This clonotype has a count of ten or more. The rearrangement links TRBV7-3 to TRBJ2-1; D is uncertain. There are 15 residues in the CDR3. The germline V gene has CDR1 SGHTA and CDR2 FQGTGA. Trimming stripped 2 bases from V and 5 bases from J, with 13 bases between. In DNA form, the CDR3 reads TGTGCCAGCAGCTTAGGAACAGCCAGGAACAATGAGCAGTTCTTC. Its translation is CASSLGTARNNEQFF. The full variable domain, with the rest looked up from reference TRBV7-3 and TRBJ2-1, is GAGVSQTPSNKVTEKGKYVELRCDPISGHTALYWYRQSLGQGPEFLIYFQGTGAADDSGLPNDRFFAVRPEGSVSTLKIQRTERGDSAVYLCASSLGTARNNEQFFGPGTRLTVL.

The genes are TRBV3-1 and TRBJ2-5, with D possibly matching TRBD2 (6 bases). Germline loops: CDR1 LGHDT, CDR2 YNNKEL (reference sequence). Trimming left V 1 base short and J 12 bases short, with 12 bases between. This CDR3 spans 12 amino acids. For the CDR3, the DNA is TGTGCCAGCAGCCAAGGGGACTCGGGAAAGTACTTC. Protein: CASSQGDSGKYF.

This clonotype was counted many times. The gene calls are TRBV20-1 and TRBJ2-3; no reliable D call. Germline CDR1 and CDR2: DFQATT and SNEGSKA (reference sequence). The CDR3 runs to 14 residues. V gave up 2 bases and J gave up 4 bases, with 13 bases separating them. This CDR3 reads CSARTQTVADTQYF. CDR3 nucleotides: TGCAGTGCTAGAACTCAAACGGTTGCAGATACGCAGTATTTT.

This clonotype was found many times. The rearrangement uses TRBV7-2 and TRBJ2-5; D gene ambiguous. The CDR3 spans 16 residues. Trimming took 0 bases from V and 1 from J, leaving 12 bases between them. Germline V gives CDR1 SGHTA, CDR2 FQGNSA. The CDR3 protein is CASSLAGFGSQETQYF. For the CDR3, the DNA is TGTGCCAGCAGCTTAGCCGGTTTTGGAAGCCAAGAGACCCAGTACTTC.

This clonotype was found many times. This chain connects TRBV10-3 to TRBJ2-7, with 9 bases fitting TRBD1. The V and J ends lost 7 bases and 3 bases, in that order; junction bases with no gene match: 13. Germline loops: CDR1 ENHRY, CDR2 SYGVKD. The CDR3 consists of 16 residues. The CDR3 region has the DNA TGTGCCATCAATCCCCCACACACAGGGGGCCTCTACGAGCAGTACGTC. Translation gives CAINPPHTGGLYEQYV.

This clonotype was observed many times. The CDR3: CASSLVDRAYNEQFF. The CDR3 nucleotides are TGCGCCAGCAGCTTGGTGGACAGGGCCTACAATGAGCAGTTCTTC. The chain uses TRBV5-1 and TRBJ2-1; 8 bases are shared with TRBD1. The CDR3 length is 15 residues. With V trimmed by 0 bases and J by 2 bases, 1 base remained unmatched. The V gene's germline CDR1 is SGHRS and CDR2 YFSETQ.

The chain couples TRBV4-2 to TRBJ1-5; D not resolved. The germline gives CDR1 LGHNA, CDR2 YNFKEQ. V was clipped by 0 bases and J by 2 bases, with 8 bases between them. The CDR3 covers 15 residues. The CDR3 nucleotides are TGTGCCAGCAGCCAAGATCACTGGGGCAATCAGCCCCAGCATTTT. Amino acid sequence: CASSQDHWGNQPQHF.

This clonotype was detected many times. V is TRBV5-1 and J is TRBJ2-1; either TRBD1 or TRBD2 may fit D (6 bases each). Trimming pared 2 bases from V and 2 bases from J, leaving 14 bases between. Germline CDR1 SGHRS, CDR2 YFSETQ. The CDR3 is 16 amino acids. The CDR3 reads CASSFGGGSTYNEQFF. The CDR3 bases are TGCGCCAGCAGCTTCGGAGGGGGGTCAACCTACAATGAGCAGTTCTTC.

This clonotype was observed a few times. Written as DNA, the CDR3 is TGTGCCAGCTCACCCGAGAGTACAGGGCCCTACGAGCAGTACTTC. It yields the protein CASSPESTGPYEQYF. The chain has TRBV18 and TRBJ2-7, with D perhaps TRBD1 (6 bases). V lost 3 bases, J lost 2 bases, and 14 bases lay in between. This CDR3 is built from 15 residues. The V gene's germline CDR1 is KGHSH and CDR2 LQKENI.

This clonotype showed up many times. The chain combines TRBV5-1 with TRBJ2-7; TRBD2 aligns across 11 bases. This CDR3 has 15 residues. The junction had 4 bases not matched to a gene; V was cut back by 4 bases and J by 1 base. CDR1 is SGHRS, CDR2 YFSETQ, per germline. The CDR3 DNA follows: TGCGCCAGCAGCGGTACTAGCGGGGGTTCCTACGAGCAGTACTTC. Translated, it gives CASSGTSGGSYEQYF.

The chain is built from TRBV12-3 or TRBV12-4 and TRBJ1-6; D not certain. Trimming stripped 0 bases from V and 6 bases from J, with 9 bases between. This CDR3 has 15 residues. CDR3 sequence: CASSLAGEGNSPLHF. DNA for the CDR3: TGTGCCAGCAGTTTAGCGGGAGAGGGTAATTCACCCCTCCACTTT.

This clonotype was detected only a few times. This chain's CDR3 is CASSHYDRQAYNEQFF. The CDR3 DNA reads as TGTGCCAGCAGTCATTACGATCGACAGGCCTACAATGAGCAGTTCTTC. The chain uses TRBV7-9 and TRBJ2-1, with a tentative D call TRBD1 (6 bases). Trimming cost V 6 bases and J 2 bases, with 17 bases left between them. CDR1 and CDR2 from the germline V gene are SEHNR and FQNEAQ (reference sequence). This CDR3 region has 16 residues.

The chain has TRBV20-1 and TRBJ1-6, with TRBD1 as a possible D gene (6 bases). V was pared by 6 bases and J by 0 bases, with 12 bases between. The CDR3 totals 15 residues. Germline assignment: CDR1 DFQATT and CDR2 SNEGSKA (reference sequence). The CDR3 sequence: CSASQGSSYNSPLHF. The CDR3 nucleotides are TGCAGTGCCAGTCAGGGGAGCTCCTATAATTCACCCCTCCACTTT.

This clonotype has at least ten counts. The gene calls are TRBV14 and TRBJ2-1; 7 bases map to TRBD1. The V gene's germline CDR1 is SGHDN and CDR2 FVKESK. V lost 4 bases and J lost 10; bases outside the gene matches: 10. This CDR3 region has 14 residues. The CDR3 DNA follows: TGTGCCAGCAGCCTCCCGAGGGGGCCTCGAGAGCAGTTCTTC. It specifies CASSLPRGPREQFF.

This clonotype was seen a handful of times. J is TRBJ1-1 and V is TRBV7-2, with 9 positions matching TRBD1. Germline CDR1 reads SGHTA; CDR2 reads FQGNSA. This CDR3 comprises 15 residues. J lost 5 bases, V lost 4 bases, and 8 bases had no gene match. The CDR3 DNA sequence: TGTGCCAGCAGCTCAAGACAGGGGGGCGATACTGAAGCTTTCTTT. Protein product: CASSSRQGGDTEAFF.

V usage is TRBV11-3 and J usage is TRBJ2-7; the D is unclear. Trimming took off 1 base at V and 4 bases at J, with 8 bases between the two ends. Germline V CDR1 and CDR2: SGHNT, YENEEA. The CDR3 length is 13 residues. CDR3: CASSLASFYEQYV. As DNA, the CDR3 is TGTGCCAGCAGCTTAGCCAGTTTTTACGAGCAGTACGTC.

The chain is built from TRBV4-1 and TRBJ1-5, with 7 bases aligning to TRBD1. The CDR3 has 15 amino acids. V lost 3 bases and J lost 4; bases outside the gene matches: 6. Germline CDR1 MGHRA, CDR2 YSYEKL. As DNA, the CDR3 is TGCGCCAGCAGCCACCACCGGGACAGAAATCAGCCCCAGCATTTT. Translating it yields CASSHHRDRNQPQHF.

In its sample, this clonotype was seen a few times. This chain links TRBV30 with TRBJ2-5; TRBD1 matches 8 bases. With 0 bases clipped from V and 7 bases from J, the junction kept 7 bases outside the gene matches. This CDR3 spans 14 amino acids. CDR1 is GTSNPN, CDR2 SVGIG, per germline (reference sequence). The CDR3 coding sequence is TGTGCCTGGAGTGTAGGAGGTGGGACAGGGACCCAGTACTTC. Translation: CAWSVGGGTGTQYF.

In this sample, this clonotype turned up many times. This chain joins TRBV7-9 and TRBJ2-5; the D gene is possibly TRBD2 (6 bases). Germline loops: CDR1 SEHNR, CDR2 FQNEAQ (reference sequence). Trimming pared 2 bases from V and 5 bases from J, leaving 18 bases between. The CDR3 sequence is 16 residues long. CDR3 in amino acids: CASSLWGTARGETQYF. In DNA form, the CDR3 reads TGTGCCAGCAGCTTATGGGGGACCGCTCGGGGGGAGACCCAGTACTTC.

This clonotype showed up many times. This chain uses TRBV10-2 with TRBJ2-1, with D uncertain. Deletions cut 3 bases from V and 7 bases from J, with 16 bases between. The CDR3 runs to 15 residues. The germline CDR1 and CDR2 sequences are WSHSY and SAAADI. CDR3 loop: CASSDELLRDNEQFF. Here the CDR3 DNA reads TGCGCCAGCAGTGACGAGCTACTCCGCGATAATGAGCAGTTCTTC.

This clonotype showed up just a few times. The chain's CDR3 is CASSGDPGGGNTGELFF. CDR3 sequence (DNA): TGTGCCAGCAGTGGGGATCCGGGGGGCGGAAACACCGGGGAGCTGTTTTTT. This sequence joins TRBV12-3 or TRBV12-4 and TRBJ2-2; a weak D match, TRBD2 (7 bases). V lost 5 bases and J lost 2, with 18 bases in between. The CDR3 runs 17 residues.

This clonotype appeared many times. The chain uses TRBV7-9 and TRBJ2-7; TRBD1 might be the D (5 bases). CDR3 length: 13 residues. V lost 1 base and J lost 5, with 9 bases in between. Germline CDR1 and CDR2: SEHNR and FQNEAQ (reference sequence). CDR3 DNA sequence: TGTGCCAGCAGCTTAGGATCAGGGAACGAGCAGTACGTC. Amino acids: CASSLGSGNEQYV.

The V call is TRBV5-1, the J call TRBJ2-3; no clear D gene. Trimming stripped 1 base from V and 10 bases from J, with 10 bases between. Germline V gene sequence: CDR1 SGHRS, CDR2 YFSETQ. The CDR3 extends over 12 amino acids. This chain's CDR3 is CASSLSDRPQYF. CDR3 sequence (DNA): TGCGCCAGCAGCTTGTCCGATCGCCCGCAGTATTTT.

This chain joins TRBV6-1 and TRBJ2-5; D is possibly TRBD2 (5 bases). There are 14 residues in the CDR3. The germline V gene encodes CDR1 MNHNS and CDR2 SASEGT. Trimming took 4 bases from V and 0 from J, leaving 9 bases between them. The CDR3 sequence: CASSAGGDQETQYF. The CDR3 DNA reads TGTGCCAGCAGTGCCGGAGGAGACCAAGAGACCCAGTACTTC.